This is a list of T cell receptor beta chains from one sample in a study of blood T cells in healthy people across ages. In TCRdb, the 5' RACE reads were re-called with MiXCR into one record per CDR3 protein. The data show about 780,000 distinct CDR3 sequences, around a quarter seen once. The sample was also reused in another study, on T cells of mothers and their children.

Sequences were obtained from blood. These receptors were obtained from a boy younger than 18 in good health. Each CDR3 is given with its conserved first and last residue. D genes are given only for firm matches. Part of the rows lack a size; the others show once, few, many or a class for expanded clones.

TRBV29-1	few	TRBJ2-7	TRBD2	TGCAGCGTTGTGTCAGCGGGACTCTACGAGCAGTACTTC	CSVVSAGLYEQYF
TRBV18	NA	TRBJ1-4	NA	TGTGCCAGCTCACCACTACCAACTAATGAAAAACTGTTTTTT	CASSPLPTNEKLFF
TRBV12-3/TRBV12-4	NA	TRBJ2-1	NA	TGTGCCAGCAGTCCCCGGGGGGCTACCTACAATGAGCAGTTCTTC	CASSPRGATYNEQFF
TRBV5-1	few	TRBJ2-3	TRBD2	TGCGCCAGCAGCTGGACTAGCGGGGATACGCAGTATTTT	CASSWTSGDTQYF
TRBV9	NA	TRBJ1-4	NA	TGTGCCAGCAGCGTAGAGATGGACTCGAGAAAACTGTTTTTT	CASSVEMDSRKLFF
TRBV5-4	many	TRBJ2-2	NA	TGTGCCAGCAGCTCCCGGGGCACGACCGGGGAGCTGTTTTTT	CASSSRGTTGELFF
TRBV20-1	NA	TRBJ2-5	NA	TGCAGTGCTAAGGAGGGGGCCCCCCAAGAGACCCAGTACTTC	CSAKEGAPQETQYF
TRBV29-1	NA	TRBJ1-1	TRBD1	TGCAGCGTCAAAGGGACAGGCCCCACTGAAGCTTTCTTT	CSVKGTGPTEAFF
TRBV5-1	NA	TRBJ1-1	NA	TGCGCCAGCAGCCCAACCCGGCAGGGGTCCACTGAAGCTTTCTTT	CASSPTRQGSTEAFF
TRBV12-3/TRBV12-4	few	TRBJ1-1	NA	TGTGCCAGCACCTCTGGGGGGGGGGATACTGAAGCTTTCTTT	CASTSGGGDTEAFF
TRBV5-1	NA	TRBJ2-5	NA	TGCGCCAGCAGCCCGGACTACGAGACCCAGTACTTC	CASSPDYETQYF
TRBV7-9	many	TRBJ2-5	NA	TGTGCCAGCAGCTTAGACTTGTACCAAGAGACCCAGTACTTC	CASSLDLYQETQYF
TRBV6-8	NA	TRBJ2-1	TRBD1	TGTGCCAGCCCAGTAGCCGGGACAGAGCCTTGGTATGAGCAGTTCTTC	CASPVAGTEPWYEQFF
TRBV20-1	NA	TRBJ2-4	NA	TGCAGTCTCTACCACACAAGGGGGGGAGAGAACATTCAGTACTTC	CSLYHTRGGENIQYF
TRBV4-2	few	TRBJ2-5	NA	TGTGCCAGCAGCGGGTACAGCCCAGAAGAGACCCAGTACTTC	CASSGYSPEETQYF
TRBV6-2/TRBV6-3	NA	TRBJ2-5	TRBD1	TGTGCCAGCAGTCACCGGGACAGGGGACAAGAGACCCAGTACTTC	CASSHRDRGQETQYF
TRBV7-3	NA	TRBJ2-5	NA	TGTGCCAGCAGCCGGCAGGGGGGTTCTGGAGAGACCCAGTACTTC	CASSRQGGSGETQYF
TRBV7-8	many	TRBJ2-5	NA	TGTGCCAGCAGCTTAAGGCTGCAAGAGACCCAGTACTTC	CASSLRLQETQYF
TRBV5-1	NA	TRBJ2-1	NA	TGCGCCAGCAGCTTCGGCTCCCAAACTCCGGGGGCCTTCCTCAATGAGCAGTTCTTC	CASSFGSQTPGAFLNEQFF
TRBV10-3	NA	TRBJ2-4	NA	TGTGCCATCAGGGACTCGTTAGCCAAAAACATTCAGTACTTC	CAIRDSLAKNIQYF
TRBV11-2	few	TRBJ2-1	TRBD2	TGTGCCAGCAGCTTAGTGCCCCTAGCGGGGAACTACAATGAGCAGTTCTTC	CASSLVPLAGNYNEQFF
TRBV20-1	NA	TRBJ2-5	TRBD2	TGCAGTGCTAACCCGGGACTAGCGGGGGACCCGTACCAAGAGACCCGGTACTTC	CSANPGLAGDPYQETRYF
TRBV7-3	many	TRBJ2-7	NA	TGTGCCAGCAGCCCTCATCCACTCTCCTACGAGCAGTACTTC	CASSPHPLSYEQYF
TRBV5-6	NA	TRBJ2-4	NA	TGTGCCAGCAGCTACAAAAACATTCAGTACTTC	CASSYKNIQYF
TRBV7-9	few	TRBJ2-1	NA	TGTGCCAGCAGCTGGGACTGGGTTCAGTTCTTC	CASSWDWVQFF
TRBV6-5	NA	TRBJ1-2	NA	TGTGCCAGCAGTTCAGGGACGGGCTACACCTTC	CASSSGTGYTF
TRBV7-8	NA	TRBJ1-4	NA	TGTGCCAGCAGCGCTACGGGGGCCGGGGGCGAAAAACTGTTTTTT	CASSATGAGGEKLFF
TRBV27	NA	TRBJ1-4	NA	TGTGCCAGCAGTTTTCGACCTGATGAAAAACTGTTTTTT	CASSFRPDEKLFF
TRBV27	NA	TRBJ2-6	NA	TGTGCCAGCAGTACATACAGGGATGGGGCCAACGTCCTGACTTTC	CASSTYRDGANVLTF
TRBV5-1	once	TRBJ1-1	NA	TGCGCCAGCAGGCTGCAGGGGAACACTGAAGCTTCCTTT	CASRLQGNTEASF
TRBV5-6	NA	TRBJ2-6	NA	TGTGCCAGCAGCTCTTGGGGCTCTGGGGCCAACGTCCTGACTTTC	CASSSWGSGANVLTF
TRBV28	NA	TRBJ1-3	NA	TGTGCCAGCAGCCTGGGGCCGGGAACTGGAAACACCATATATTTT	CASSLGPGTGNTIYF
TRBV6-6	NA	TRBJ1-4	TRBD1	TGTGCCAGCAGTTTCAGTCCGGGACAGCTTGCCCTGGGACTGTTTTTT	CASSFSPGQLALGLFF
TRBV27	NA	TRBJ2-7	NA	TGTGCCAGCAGTTTCGACACTACCTACGAGCAGTACTTC	CASSFDTTYEQYF
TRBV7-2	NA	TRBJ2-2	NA	TGTGCCAGCAGCCCCTTAGCGAGAACCGGGGAGCTGTTTTTT	CASSPLARTGELFF
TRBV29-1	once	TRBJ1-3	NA	TGCAGCGTTACAGGCTCTGGAAACACCATATATTTT	CSVTGSGNTIYF
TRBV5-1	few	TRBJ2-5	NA	TGCGCCAGCAGCCGGGGCAGCGGGCGTGGACAAGAGACCCAGTACTTC	CASSRGSGRGQETQYF
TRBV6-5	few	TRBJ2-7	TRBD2	TGTGCCAGCAGTTACTTGGGACTAGCGGGGGGGGTTTCCGACGAGCAGTACTTC	CASSYLGLAGGVSDEQYF
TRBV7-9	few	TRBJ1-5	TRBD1	TGTGCCAGCAGCCCCACAGGGGATCAGCCCCAGCATTTT	CASSPTGDQPQHF
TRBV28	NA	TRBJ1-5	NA	TGTGCCAGCAGTTTACCGACAGCCCGGAATCAGCCCCAGCATTTT	CASSLPTARNQPQHF
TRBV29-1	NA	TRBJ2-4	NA	TGCAGCGTGGACCGTGTGGGGGATCCCAAAAACATTCAGTACTTC	CSVDRVGDPKNIQYF
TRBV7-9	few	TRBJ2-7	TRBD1	TGTGCCAGCAGCCCGGGACAGGGGACCTCCTACGAGCAGTACTTC	CASSPGQGTSYEQYF